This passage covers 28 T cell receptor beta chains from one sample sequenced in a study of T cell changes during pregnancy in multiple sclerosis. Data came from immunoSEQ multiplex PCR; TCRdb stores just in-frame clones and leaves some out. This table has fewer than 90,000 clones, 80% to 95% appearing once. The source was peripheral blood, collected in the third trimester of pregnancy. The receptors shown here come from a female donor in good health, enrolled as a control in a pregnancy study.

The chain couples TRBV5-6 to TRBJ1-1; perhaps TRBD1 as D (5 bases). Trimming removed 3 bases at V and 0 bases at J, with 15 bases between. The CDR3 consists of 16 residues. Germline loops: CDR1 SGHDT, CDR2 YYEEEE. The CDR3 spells CASSYPGGALNTEAFF. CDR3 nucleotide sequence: TGTGCCAGCAGCTACCCGGGAGGGGCACTGAACACTGAAGCTTTCTTT.

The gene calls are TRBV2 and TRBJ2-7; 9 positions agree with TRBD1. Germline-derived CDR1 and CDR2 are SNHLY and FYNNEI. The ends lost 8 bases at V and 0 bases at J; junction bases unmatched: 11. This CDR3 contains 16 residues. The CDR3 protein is CASYDPGQGSSYEQYF. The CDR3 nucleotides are TGTGCCAGCTACGATCCGGGACAGGGTAGCTCCTACGAGCAGTACTTC.

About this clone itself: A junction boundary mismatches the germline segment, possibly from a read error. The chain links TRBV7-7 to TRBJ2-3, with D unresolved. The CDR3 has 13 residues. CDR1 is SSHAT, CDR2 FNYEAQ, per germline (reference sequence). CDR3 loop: CASSLSGTDTQYF. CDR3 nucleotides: TGTGCTAGCAGCTTAAGCGGCACAGATACGCAGTATTTT.

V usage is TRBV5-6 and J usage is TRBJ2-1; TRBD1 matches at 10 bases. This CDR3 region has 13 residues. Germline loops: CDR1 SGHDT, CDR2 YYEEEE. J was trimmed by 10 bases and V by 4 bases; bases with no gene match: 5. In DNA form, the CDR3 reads TGTGCCAGCAGCCGGACGGACAGGGGGGAGCAGTTCTTC. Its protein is CASSRTDRGEQFF.

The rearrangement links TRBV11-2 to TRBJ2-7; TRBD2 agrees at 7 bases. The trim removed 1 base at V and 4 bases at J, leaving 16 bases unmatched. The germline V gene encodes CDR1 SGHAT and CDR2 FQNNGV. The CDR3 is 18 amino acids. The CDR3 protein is CASSLVAFEVGRAYEQYF. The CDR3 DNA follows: TGTGCCAGCAGCTTAGTCGCGTTTGAGGTTGGGAGGGCTTACGAGCAGTACTTC.

The DNA for the CDR3 is TGCAGCGTTTCCGGACTACAAGACATCTTCTCCTACAATGAGCAGTTCTTC. This gives the protein CSVSGLQDIFSYNEQFF. The chain employs TRBV29-1 and TRBJ2-1; the D gene is possibly TRBD2 (6 bases). This CDR3 has 17 amino acids. Germline values: CDR1 SQVTM, CDR2 ANQGSEA. Trimming stripped 5 bases from V and 0 bases from J, with 20 bases between.

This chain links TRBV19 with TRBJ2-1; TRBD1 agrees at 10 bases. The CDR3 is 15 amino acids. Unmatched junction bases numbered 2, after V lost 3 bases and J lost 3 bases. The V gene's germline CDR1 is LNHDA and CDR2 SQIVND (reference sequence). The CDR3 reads CASSMGTGDYNEQFF. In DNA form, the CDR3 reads TGTGCCAGTAGTATGGGGACAGGGGACTACAATGAGCAGTTCTTC. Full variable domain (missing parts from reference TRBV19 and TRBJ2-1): DGGITQSPKYLFRKEGQNVTLSCEQNLNHDAMYWYRQDPGQGLRLIYYSQIVNDFQKGDIAEGYSVSREKKESFPLTVTSAQKNPTAFYLCASSMGTGDYNEQFFGPGTRLTVL.

The CDR3 sequence is CASSLMGQGETQYF. DNA of the CDR3: TGCGCCAGCAGCCTGATGGGACAGGGAGAGACCCAGTACTTC. The chain joins TRBV5-1 to TRBJ2-5, with 9 positions matching TRBD1. V gave up 4 bases and J gave up 4 bases; unmatched junction bases: 5. Germline CDR1 reads SGHRS; CDR2 reads YFSETQ. The CDR3 has 14 amino acids.

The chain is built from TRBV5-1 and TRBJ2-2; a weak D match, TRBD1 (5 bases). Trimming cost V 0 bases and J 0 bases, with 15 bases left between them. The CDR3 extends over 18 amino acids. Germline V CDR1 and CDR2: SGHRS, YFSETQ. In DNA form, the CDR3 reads TGCGCCAGCAGCTTGGCCTTGGGGCAGTTCGCGAACACCGGGGAGCTGTTTTTT. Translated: CASSLALGQFANTGELFF.

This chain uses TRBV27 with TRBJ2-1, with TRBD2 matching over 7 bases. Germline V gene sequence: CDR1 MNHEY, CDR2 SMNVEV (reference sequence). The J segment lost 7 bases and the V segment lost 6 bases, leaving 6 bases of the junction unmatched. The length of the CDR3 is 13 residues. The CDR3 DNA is TGTGCCAGCAGGGGCGGGAGTCGGAATGAGCAGTTCTTC. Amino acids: CASRGGSRNEQFF.

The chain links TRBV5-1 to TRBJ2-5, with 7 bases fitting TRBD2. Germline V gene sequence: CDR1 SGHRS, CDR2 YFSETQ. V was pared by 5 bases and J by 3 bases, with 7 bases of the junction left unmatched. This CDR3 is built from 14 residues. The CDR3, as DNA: TGCGCCAGCAGTCCCGGCGGGGGTGAAGAGACCCAGTACTTC. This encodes CASSPGGGEETQYF.

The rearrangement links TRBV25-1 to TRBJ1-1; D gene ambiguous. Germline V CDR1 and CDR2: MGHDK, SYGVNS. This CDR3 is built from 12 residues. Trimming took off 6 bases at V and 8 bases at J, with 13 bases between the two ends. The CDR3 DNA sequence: TGTGCCAGCAGCGAGCGGGGATCCGAAGCTTTCTTT. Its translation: CASSERGSEAFF.

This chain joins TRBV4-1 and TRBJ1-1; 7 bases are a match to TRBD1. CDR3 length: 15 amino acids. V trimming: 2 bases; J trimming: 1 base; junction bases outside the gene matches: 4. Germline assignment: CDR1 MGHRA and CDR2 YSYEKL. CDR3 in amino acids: CASSQSDRENTEAFF. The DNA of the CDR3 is TGCGCCAGCAGCCAATCCGACAGGGAGAACACTGAAGCTTTCTTT.

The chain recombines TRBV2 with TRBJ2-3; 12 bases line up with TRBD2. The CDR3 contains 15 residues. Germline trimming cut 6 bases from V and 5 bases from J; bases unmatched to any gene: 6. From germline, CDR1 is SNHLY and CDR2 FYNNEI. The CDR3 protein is CASRGLGLAGDTQYF. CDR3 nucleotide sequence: TGTGCCAGCAGGGGATTGGGACTAGCGGGAGATACGCAGTATTTT.

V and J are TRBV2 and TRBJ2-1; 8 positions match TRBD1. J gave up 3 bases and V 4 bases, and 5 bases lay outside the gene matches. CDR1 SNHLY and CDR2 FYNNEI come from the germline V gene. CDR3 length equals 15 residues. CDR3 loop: CASSVRTGNYNEQFF. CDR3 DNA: TGTGCCAGCAGTGTAAGGACAGGGAACTACAATGAGCAGTTCTTC.

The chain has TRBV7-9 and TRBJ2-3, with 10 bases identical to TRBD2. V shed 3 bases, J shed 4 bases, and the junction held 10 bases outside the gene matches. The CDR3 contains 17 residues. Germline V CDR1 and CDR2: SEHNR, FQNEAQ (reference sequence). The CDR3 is CASSLDDLAGVPDTQYF. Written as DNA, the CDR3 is TGTGCCAGCAGCTTGGACGATCTAGCGGGGGTCCCAGATACGCAGTATTTT.

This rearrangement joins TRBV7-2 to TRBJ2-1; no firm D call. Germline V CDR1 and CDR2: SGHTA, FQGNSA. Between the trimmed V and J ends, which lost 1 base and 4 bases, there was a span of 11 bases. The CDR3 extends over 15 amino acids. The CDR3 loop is CASSLGIASYNEQFF. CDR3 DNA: TGTGCCAGCAGCTTAGGTATAGCCTCATACAATGAGCAGTTCTTC.

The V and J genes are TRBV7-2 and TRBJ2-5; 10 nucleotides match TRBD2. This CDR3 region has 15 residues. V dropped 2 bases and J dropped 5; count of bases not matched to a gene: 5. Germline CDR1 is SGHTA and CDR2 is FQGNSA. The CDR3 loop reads CASSLIASGSETQYF. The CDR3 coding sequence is TGTGCCAGCAGCTTAATCGCTAGCGGGAGTGAGACCCAGTACTTC.

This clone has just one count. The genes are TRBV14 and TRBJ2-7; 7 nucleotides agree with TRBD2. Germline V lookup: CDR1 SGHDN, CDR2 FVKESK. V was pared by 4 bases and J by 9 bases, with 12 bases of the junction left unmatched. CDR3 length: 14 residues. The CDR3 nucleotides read TGTGCCAGCAGCCCCTCGGGAGGAGGGTCAGGGCAGTACTTC. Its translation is CASSPSGGGSGQYF.

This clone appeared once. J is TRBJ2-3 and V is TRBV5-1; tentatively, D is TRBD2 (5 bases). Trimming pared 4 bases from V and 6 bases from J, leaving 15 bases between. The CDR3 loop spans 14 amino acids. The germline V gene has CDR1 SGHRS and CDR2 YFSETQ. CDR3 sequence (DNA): TGCGCCAGCAGCCCTCCGGAGGCCGGCGATACGCAGTATTTT. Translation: CASSPPEAGDTQYF.

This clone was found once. This CDR3 reads CASSLDLNLGAEAFF. CDR3 coding DNA: TGTGCCAGCAGCTTAGATCTGAATCTGGGCGCTGAAGCTTTCTTT. The chain uses TRBV11-2 and TRBJ1-1; no clear D. Between the trimmed V and J ends, which lost 0 bases and 6 bases, there was a span of 14 bases. Germline V gene sequence: CDR1 SGHAT, CDR2 FQNNGV. CDR3 length: 15 amino acids.

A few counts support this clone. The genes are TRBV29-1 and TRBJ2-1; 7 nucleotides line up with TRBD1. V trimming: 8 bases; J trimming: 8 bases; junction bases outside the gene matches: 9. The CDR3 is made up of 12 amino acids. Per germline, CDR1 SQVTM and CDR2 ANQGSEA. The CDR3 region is CSLGTASDEQFF. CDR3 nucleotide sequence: TGCAGCCTCGGGACAGCTTCCGATGAGCAGTTCTTC.

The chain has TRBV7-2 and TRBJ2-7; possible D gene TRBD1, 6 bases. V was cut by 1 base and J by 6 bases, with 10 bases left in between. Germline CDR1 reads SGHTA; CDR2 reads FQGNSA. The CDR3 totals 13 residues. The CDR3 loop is CASSLVQGVEQYF. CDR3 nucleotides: TGTGCCAGCAGCTTAGTACAGGGTGTCGAGCAGTACTTC.

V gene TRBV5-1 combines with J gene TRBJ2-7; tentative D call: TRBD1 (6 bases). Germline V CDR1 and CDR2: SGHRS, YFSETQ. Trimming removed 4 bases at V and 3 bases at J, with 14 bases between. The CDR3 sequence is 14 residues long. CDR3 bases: TGCGCCAGCAGCCAGGGGCAGGCTATCTACGAGCAGTACTTC. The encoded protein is CASSQGQAIYEQYF.

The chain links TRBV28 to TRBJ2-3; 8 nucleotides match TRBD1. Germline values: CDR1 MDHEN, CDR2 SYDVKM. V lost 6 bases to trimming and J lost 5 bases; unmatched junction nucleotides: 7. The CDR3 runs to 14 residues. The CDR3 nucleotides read TGTGCCAGCAGAACGCAGGGGGCGTTAGATACGCAGTATTTT. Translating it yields CASRTQGALDTQYF.

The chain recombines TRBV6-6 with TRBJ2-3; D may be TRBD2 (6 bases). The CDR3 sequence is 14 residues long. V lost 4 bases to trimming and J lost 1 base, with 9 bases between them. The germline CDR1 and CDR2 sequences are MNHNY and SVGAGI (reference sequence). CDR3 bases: TGTGCCAGCAGTTCGGGAGCCCGCACAGATACGCAGTATTTT. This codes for CASSSGARTDTQYF.

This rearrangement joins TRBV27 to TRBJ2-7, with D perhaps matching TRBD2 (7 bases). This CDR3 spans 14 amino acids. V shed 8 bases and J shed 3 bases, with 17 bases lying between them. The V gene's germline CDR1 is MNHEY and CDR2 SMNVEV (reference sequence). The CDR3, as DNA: TGTGCCAGCCGTCCGGTGGGAGGGGGCTACGAGCAGTACTTC. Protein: CASRPVGGGYEQYF.

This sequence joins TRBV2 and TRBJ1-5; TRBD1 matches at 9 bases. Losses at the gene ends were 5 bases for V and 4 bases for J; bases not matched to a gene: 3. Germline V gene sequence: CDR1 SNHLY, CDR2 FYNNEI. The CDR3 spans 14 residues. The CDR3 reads CASSTGGSNQPQHF. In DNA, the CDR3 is TGTGCCAGCAGTACAGGGGGCTCTAATCAGCCCCAGCATTTT.